This T cell receptor (beta chain) originates from a study of read filtering for tumor transcriptome and immune sequencing. Study-wide points: In IR-seq, single-read clonotypes were roughly 82% of clonotypes but around 3.2% of reads. Sorted CD138-negative bone marrow cells were not purified T cells.

At the time of active disease, bone marrow was collected from every patient. This library used about 400 ng RNA and molecular barcoded adaptors spanning alpha/delta and beta/gamma chains. TCRdb passed the reads through MiXCR, listing each CDR3 protein once. Here the sample spans approximately 45,000 distinct CDR3 sequences, less than 20% being singletons. J was trimmed by 3 bases and V by 5 bases; bases with no gene match: 13. CDR3 length: 17 residues. This clonotype has a count of ten or more. The antigen remains undetermined. Sequenced: a population of CD138-negative cells sorted from bone marrow. The V and J genes are TRBV23-1 and TRBJ2-7; TRBD2 agrees at 10 bases. TRBV23-1 is labeled an ORF, and its function is uncertain. The source is a donor over 35 with multiple myeloma. CDR3 coding DNA: TGCGCCAGCAGTAGAATGCCGTGGCTAGCGGGAGTCTACGAGCAGTACTTC. Its protein is CASSRMPWLAGVYEQYF.